This T cell receptor (beta chain) stems from a study of human T cells and chemical hapten exposure. The overall study: Per-sample TCR yield variation was attributed mainly to small pooled library volume differences.

This sample's time point: patch test 1, 2 weeks after DPC sensitization. Treatment in this sample: therapeutic diphenylcyclopropenone sensitization with weekly scalp DPC. Someone pulled total RNA out of unfractionated whole blood. The study's library attached unique molecular identifiers to single cDNA molecules. TCRdb reprocessed the RACE reads with MiXCR, giving one entry per CDR3 protein. The sample includes approximately 340,000 distinct CDR3 sequences, about 7% of them seen just once. The CDR3 spans 14 residues. V trimming: 7 bases; J trimming: 0 bases; junction bases outside the gene matches: 6. Germline values: CDR1 SQVTM, CDR2 ANQGSEA.

The TCR originated in a woman aged 18-29 years with alopecia areata. Some clones in this sample may be carry-over from other donors' samples. Material: whole blood, obtained in connection with sensitization to the hapten diphenylcyclopropenone (DPC). The chain links TRBV29-1 to TRBJ1-3, with TRBD1 identical over 7 bases. The CDR3 bases are TGCAGCGCTCTAACAGGGGACTCTGGAAACACCATATATTTT. Translating it yields CSALTGDSGNTIYF.